Listed below are T cell receptor beta chains from one sample, sequenced in a study of STAT5B mutations in CD4+ large granular lymphocyte leukemia. Assay: immunoSEQ multiplex PCR; the TCRdb copy retains only in-frame clones and omits some. The repertoire holds 30,000 to 40,000 clones, with about 82% as singletons. Specimen: CD4+ T cells from blood buffy coats. The receptors were sampled from a human donor in good health. Both conserved end residues are part of each CDR3. D genes are given only for firm matches. Where a row states a size, it is once, few, many or the class of an expanded clone; other rows omit it.

clone size | D gene | J gene | V gene | CDR3 protein | CDR3 DNA
. | . | TRBJ1-1 | TRBV11-1 | CASSLSQGRHTEAFF | TGTGCCAGCAGCTTAAGTCAGGGACGACACACTGAAGCTTTCTTT
. | . | TRBJ1-1 | TRBV28 | CASRKIEAFF | TGTGCCAGCAGGAAGATTGAAGCTTTCTTT
. | TRBD1 | TRBJ1-2 | TRBV10-2 | CASSRQGADYGYTF | TGCGCCAGCAGTAGACAGGGGGCGGACTATGGCTACACCTTC
once | . | TRBJ1-1 | TRBV5-4 | CASSSGLEGVTEAFF | TGTGCCAGCAGCTCGGGCCTGGAGGGGGTCACTGAAGCTTTCTTT
. | . | TRBJ1-6 | TRBV27 | CASTNRGNNSPLHF | TGTGCCAGCACCAACCGGGGAAATAATTCACCCCTCCACTTT
. | TRBD1 | TRBJ1-6 | TRBV6-5 | CASSYSPTGYNSPLHF | TGTGCCAGCAGTTACTCTCCGACAGGGTATAATTCACCCCTCCACTTT
. | . | TRBJ2-5 | TRBV5-1 | CASSLEGWETQYF | TGCGCCAGCAGCTTGGAAGGTTGGGAGACCCAGTACTTC
. | . | TRBJ2-5 | TRBV28 | CASLRTEPQETQYF | TGTGCCAGCCTCCGGACCGAACCCCAAGAGACCCAGTACTTC
. | . | TRBJ1-4 | TRBV27 | CASSLSGGSYLYEKLFF | TGTGCCAGCAGTCTCTCGGGGGGAAGCTACCTTTATGAAAAACTGTTTTTT
. | TRBD1 | TRBJ1-1 | TRBV27 | CASSRQQGRGTEAFF | TGTGCCAGCAGTCGACAACAGGGGCGGGGCACTGAAGCTTTCTTT
. | . | TRBJ2-7 | TRBV7-2 | CASSQRSGRYYF | TGTGCCAGCAGCCAGAGGAGCGGGCGTTATTACTTC
. | TRBD2 | TRBJ2-3 | TRBV5-1 | CASSLGLAGGPGSDTQYF | TGCGCCAGCAGCTTGGGACTAGCGGGGGGGCCAGGGTCAGATACGCAGTATTTT
. | TRBD2 | TRBJ2-1 | TRBV14 | CASSRTIGLAGGNEQFF | TGTGCCAGCAGCCGGACCATCGGACTAGCGGGGGGCAATGAGCAGTTCTTC
. | TRBD2 | TRBJ2-7 | TRBV6-6 | CASSWSSGGLGGQYF | TGTGCCAGCAGTTGGAGTAGCGGGGGCCTCGGAGGGCAGTACTTC